This entry concerns a single T cell receptor beta chain. Clones were read by immunoSEQ multiplex PCR, and TCRdb kept only the in-frame ones, dropping some. The sample includes more than 60,000 clones, roughly nine tenths of them seen just once. The entry originates in a study of OX40 agonist ivuxolimab in advanced cancers. Whole-study context: Recorded diagnoses for dose-escalation patients were hepatocellular carcinoma, melanoma, renal cell or head and neck cancer.

The length of the CDR3 is 15 residues. Trimming removed 0 bases from V and 2 bases from J, with 10 bases in between. Germline values: CDR1 SGHRS, CDR2 YFSETQ. Sequences were derived from CD4+ or CD8+ T cells sorted from blood, sampled in a trial of the OX40 agonist ivuxolimab. This sequence was found in an adult with an advanced solid tumor such as melanoma, head and neck, liver or kidney cancer. This chain uses TRBV5-1 with TRBJ2-3; no definite D call. This chain's CDR3 is CASSLAGGYTDTQYF. CDR3 nucleotides: TGCGCCAGCAGCTTGGCGGGCGGTTACACAGATACGCAGTATTTT.